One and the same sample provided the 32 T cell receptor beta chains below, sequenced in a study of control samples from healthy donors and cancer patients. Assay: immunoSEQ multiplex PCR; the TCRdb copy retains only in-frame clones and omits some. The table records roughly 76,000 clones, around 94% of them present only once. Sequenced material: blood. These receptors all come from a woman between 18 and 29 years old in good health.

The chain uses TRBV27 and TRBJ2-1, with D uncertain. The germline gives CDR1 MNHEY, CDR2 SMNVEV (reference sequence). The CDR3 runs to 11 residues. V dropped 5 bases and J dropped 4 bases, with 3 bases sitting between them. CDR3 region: CASSQYNEQFF. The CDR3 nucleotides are TGTGCCAGCAGTCAGTACAATGAGCAGTTCTTC.

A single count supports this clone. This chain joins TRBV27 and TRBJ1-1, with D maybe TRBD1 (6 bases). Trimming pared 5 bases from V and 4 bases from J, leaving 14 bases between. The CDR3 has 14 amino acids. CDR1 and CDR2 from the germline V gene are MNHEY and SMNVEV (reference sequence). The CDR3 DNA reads TGTGCCAGCAGTCCTACAGGGTGGGGCACTGAAGCTTTCTTT. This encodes CASSPTGWGTEAFF.

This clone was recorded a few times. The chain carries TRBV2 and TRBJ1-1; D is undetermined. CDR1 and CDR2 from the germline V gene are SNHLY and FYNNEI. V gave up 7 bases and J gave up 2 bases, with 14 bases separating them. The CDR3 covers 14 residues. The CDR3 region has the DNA TGTGCCAGCATATTTGGAAGGGTTAACACTGAAGCTTTCTTT. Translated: CASIFGRVNTEAFF.

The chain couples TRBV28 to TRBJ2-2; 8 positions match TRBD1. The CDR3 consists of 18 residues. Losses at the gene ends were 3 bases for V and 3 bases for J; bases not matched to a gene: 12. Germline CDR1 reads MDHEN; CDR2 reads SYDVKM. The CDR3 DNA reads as TGTGCCAGCAGTTTTCTTATGGTGGGACAGGTGGACACCGGGGAGCTGTTTTTT. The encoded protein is CASSFLMVGQVDTGELFF.

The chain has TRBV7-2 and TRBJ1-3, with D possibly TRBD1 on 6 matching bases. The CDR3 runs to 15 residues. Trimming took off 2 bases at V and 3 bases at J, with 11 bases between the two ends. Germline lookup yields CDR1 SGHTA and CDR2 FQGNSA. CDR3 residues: CASSLISRGGNTIYF. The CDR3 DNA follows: TGTGCCAGCAGCTTAATATCCAGGGGTGGAAACACCATATATTTT.

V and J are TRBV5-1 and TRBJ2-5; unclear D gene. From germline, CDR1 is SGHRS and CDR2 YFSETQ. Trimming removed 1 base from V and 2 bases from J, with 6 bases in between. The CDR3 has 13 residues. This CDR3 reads CASSLSWQETQYF. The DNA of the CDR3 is TGCGCCAGCAGCTTGAGTTGGCAAGAGACCCAGTACTTC.

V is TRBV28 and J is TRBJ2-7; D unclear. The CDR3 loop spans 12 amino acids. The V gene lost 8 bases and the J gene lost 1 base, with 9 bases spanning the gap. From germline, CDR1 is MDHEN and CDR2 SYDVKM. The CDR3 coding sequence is TGTGCCAGCCACGGACGGTCCTACGAGCAGTACTTC. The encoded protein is CASHGRSYEQYF. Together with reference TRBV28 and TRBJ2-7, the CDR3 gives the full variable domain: DVKVTQSSRYLVKRTGEKVFLECVQDMDHENMFWYRQDPGLGLRLIYFSYDVKMKEKGDIPEGYSVSREKKERFSLILESASTNQTSMYLCASHGRSYEQYFGPGTRLTVT.

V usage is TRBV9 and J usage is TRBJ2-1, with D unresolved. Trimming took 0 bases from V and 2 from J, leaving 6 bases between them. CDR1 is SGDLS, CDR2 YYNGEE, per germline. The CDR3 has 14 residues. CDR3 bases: TGTGCCAGCAGCGTAGAGTTCGCCTACAATGAGCAGTTCTTC. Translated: CASSVEFAYNEQFF.

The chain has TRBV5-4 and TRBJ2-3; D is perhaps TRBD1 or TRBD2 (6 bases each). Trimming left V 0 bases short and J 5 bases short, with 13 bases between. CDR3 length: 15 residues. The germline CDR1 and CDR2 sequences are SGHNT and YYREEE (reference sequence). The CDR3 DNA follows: TGTGCCAGCAGCTTGGGGGGGGCGGCACAAGATACGCAGTATTTT. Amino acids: CASSLGGAAQDTQYF.

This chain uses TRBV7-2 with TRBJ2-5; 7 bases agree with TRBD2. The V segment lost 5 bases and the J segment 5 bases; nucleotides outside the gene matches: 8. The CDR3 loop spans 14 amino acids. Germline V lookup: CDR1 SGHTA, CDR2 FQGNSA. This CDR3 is CASSRGLVTETQYF. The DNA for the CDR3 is TGTGCCAGCAGCCGCGGACTAGTGACGGAGACCCAGTACTTC.

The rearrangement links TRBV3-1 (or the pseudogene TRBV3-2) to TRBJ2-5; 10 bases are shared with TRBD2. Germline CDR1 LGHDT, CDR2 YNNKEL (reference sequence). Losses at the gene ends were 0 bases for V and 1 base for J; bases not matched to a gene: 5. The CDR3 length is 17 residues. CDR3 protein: CASSQDGLAGAQETQYF. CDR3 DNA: TGTGCCAGCAGCCAAGACGGGCTAGCGGGGGCCCAAGAGACCCAGTACTTC.

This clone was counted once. This chain's CDR3 is CASSYRLKSGEQFF. CDR3 DNA sequence: TGTGCCAGCAGTTACAGACTAAAATCGGGTGAGCAGTTCTTC. The V call is TRBV6-2 or TRBV6-3, the J call TRBJ2-1, with a possible D match to TRBD2 (5 bases). V dropped 2 bases and J dropped 9 bases, with 14 bases sitting between them. CDR3 size: 14 residues. Germline CDR1 reads MNHEY; CDR2 reads SVGEGT.

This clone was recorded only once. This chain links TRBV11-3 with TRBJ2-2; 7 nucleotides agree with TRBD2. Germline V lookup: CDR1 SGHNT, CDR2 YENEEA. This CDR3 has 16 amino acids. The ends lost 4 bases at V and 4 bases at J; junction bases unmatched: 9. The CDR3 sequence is CASSSEGTTVTGELFF. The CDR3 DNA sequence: TGTGCCAGCAGCTCCGAGGGGACTACCGTCACCGGGGAGCTGTTTTTT.

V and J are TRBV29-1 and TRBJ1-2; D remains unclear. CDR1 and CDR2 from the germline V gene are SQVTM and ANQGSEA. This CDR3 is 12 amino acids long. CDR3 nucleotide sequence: TGCATGATCGTGGTAGGACTGGATGGCTACACCTTC. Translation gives CMIVVGLDGYTF.

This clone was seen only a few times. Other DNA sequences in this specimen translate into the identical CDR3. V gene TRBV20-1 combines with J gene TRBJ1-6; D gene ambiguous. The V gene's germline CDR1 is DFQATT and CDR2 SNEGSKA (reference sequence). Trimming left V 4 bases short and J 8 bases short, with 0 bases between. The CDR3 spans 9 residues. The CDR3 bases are TGCAGTGCTAATTCACCCCTCCACTTT. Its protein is CSANSPLHF.

CDR3 sequence (DNA): TGCGCCAGCAGCTACAATTTTGGGGGGAGCACTGAAGCTTTCTTT. This codes for CASSYNFGGSTEAFF. V gene TRBV4-3 combines with J gene TRBJ1-1; possibly TRBD1 for D (5 bases). Trimming shortened V by 5 bases and J by 4 bases, and 17 bases separated the two germline ends. The germline gives CDR1 LGHNA, CDR2 YSLEER. The CDR3 has 15 amino acids.

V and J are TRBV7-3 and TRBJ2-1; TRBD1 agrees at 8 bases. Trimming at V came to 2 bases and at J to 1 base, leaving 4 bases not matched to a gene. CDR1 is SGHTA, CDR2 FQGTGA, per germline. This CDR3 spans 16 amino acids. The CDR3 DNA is TGTGCCAGCAGCTTAGAGGGGACAGGTTCCTACAATGAGCAGTTCTTC. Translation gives CASSLEGTGSYNEQFF.

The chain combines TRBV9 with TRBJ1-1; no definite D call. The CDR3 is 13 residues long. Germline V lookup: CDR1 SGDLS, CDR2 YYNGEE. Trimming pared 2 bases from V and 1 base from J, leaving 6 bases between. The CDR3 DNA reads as TGTGCCAGCAGCGTTACAGAGAACACTGAAGCTTTCTTT. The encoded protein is CASSVTENTEAFF.

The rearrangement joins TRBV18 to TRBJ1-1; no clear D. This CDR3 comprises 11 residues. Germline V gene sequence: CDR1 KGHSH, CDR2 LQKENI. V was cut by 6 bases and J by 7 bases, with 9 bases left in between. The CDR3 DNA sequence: TGTGCCAGCTCGGTGCTGGGTGAAGCTTTCTTT. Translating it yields CASSVLGEAFF. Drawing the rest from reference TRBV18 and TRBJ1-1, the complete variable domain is NAGVMQNPRHLVRRRGQEARLRCSPMKGHSHVYWYRQLPEEGLKFMVYLQKENIIDESGMPKERFSAEFPKEGPSILRIQQVVRGDSAAYFCASSVLGEAFFGQGTRLTVV.

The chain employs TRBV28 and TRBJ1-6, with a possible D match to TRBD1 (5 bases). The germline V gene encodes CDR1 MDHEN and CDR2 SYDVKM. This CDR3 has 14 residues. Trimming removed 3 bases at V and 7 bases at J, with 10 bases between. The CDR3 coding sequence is TGTGCCAGCAGTTTTCGGGGGGTCAATTCACCCCTCCACTTT. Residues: CASSFRGVNSPLHF.

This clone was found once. DNA of the CDR3: TGTGCCAGCAATGTCGATGAGGGTAACTATGGCTACACCTTC. This sequence encodes CASNVDEGNYGYTF. This chain links TRBV28 with TRBJ1-2; no clear D gene. This CDR3 has 14 amino acids. Trimming left V 7 bases short and J 1 base short, with 13 bases between. Germline CDR1 and CDR2: MDHEN and SYDVKM.

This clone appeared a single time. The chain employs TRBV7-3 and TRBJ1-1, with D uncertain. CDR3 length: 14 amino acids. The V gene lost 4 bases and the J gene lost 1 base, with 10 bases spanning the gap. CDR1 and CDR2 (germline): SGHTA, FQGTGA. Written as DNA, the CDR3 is TGTGCCAGCAGCTCCCAAGGGAGGAACACTGAAGCTTTCTTT. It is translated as CASSSQGRNTEAFF.

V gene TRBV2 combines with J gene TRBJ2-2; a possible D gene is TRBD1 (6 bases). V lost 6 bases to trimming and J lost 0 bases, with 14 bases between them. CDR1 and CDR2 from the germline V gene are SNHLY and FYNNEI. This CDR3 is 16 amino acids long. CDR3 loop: CASSEDSQANTGELFF. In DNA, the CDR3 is TGTGCCAGCAGCGAGGACAGCCAGGCGAACACCGGGGAGCTGTTTTTT.

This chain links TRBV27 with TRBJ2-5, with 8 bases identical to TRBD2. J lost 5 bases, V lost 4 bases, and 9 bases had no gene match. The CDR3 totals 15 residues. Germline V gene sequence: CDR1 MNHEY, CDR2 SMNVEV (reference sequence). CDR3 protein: CASSYQAGVGETQYF. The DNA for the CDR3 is TGTGCCAGCAGTTATCAAGCGGGAGTCGGTGAGACCCAGTACTTC.

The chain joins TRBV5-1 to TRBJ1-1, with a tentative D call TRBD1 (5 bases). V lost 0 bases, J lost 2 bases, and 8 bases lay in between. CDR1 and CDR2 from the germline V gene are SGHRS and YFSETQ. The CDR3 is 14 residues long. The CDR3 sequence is CASSLVDSNTEAFF. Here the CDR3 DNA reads TGCGCCAGCAGCTTGGTTGACAGCAACACTGAAGCTTTCTTT.

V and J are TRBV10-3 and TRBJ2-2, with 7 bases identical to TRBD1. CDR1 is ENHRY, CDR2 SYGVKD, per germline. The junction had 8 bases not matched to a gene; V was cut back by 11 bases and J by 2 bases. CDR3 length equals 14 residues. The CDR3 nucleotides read TGTGCCCTAAGGACAGGACCTAACACCGGGGAGCTGTTTTTT. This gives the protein CALRTGPNTGELFF.

The CDR3 nucleotides are TGTGCCAGCACCCCGACAGGGATAAGGGCTGAAGCTTTCTTT. Encoded protein: CASTPTGIRAEAFF. The chain has TRBV28 and TRBJ1-1; 7 nucleotides line up with TRBD1. Trimming took 7 bases from V and 6 from J; bases not matched to a gene: 11. CDR1 and CDR2 (germline): MDHEN, SYDVKM. The CDR3 consists of 14 residues.

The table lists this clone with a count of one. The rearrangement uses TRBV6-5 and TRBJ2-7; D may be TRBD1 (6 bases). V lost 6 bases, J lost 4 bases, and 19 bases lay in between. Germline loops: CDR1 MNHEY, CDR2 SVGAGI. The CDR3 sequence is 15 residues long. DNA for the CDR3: TGTGCCAGCAGCACAACCCAGGGGACGCTTTACGAGCAGTACTTC. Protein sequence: CASSTTQGTLYEQYF.

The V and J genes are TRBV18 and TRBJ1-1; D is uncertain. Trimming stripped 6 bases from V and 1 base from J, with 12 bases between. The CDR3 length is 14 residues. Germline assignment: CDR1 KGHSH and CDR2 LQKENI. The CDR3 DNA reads TGTGCCAGCTCCGGGCTGGGCTCGAACACTGAAGCTTTCTTT. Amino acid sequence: CASSGLGSNTEAFF. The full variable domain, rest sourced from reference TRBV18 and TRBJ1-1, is NAGVMQNPRHLVRRRGQEARLRCSPMKGHSHVYWYRQLPEEGLKFMVYLQKENIIDESGMPKERFSAEFPKEGPSILRIQQVVRGDSAAYFCASSGLGSNTEAFFGQGTRLTVV.

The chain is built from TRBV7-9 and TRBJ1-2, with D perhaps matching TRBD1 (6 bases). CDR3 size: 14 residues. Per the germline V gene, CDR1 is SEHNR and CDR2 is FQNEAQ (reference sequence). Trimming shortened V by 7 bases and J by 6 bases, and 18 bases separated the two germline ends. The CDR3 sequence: CASIIGGTGNGYTF. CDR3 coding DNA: TGTGCCAGCATCATAGGGGGAACAGGGAATGGCTACACCTTC. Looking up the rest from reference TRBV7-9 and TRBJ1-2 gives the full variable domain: DTGVSQNPRHKITKRGQNVTFRCDPISEHNRLYWYRQTLGQGPEFLTYFQNEAQLEKSRLLSDRFSAERPKGSFSTLEIQRTEQGDSAMYLCASIIGGTGNGYTFGSGTRLTVV.

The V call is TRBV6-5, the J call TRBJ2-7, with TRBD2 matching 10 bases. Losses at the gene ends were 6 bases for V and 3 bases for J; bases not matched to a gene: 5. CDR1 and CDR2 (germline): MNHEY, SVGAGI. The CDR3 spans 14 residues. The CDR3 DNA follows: TGTGCCAGCAGACTAGCGGGGCCGAGCTACGAGCAGTACTTC. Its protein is CASRLAGPSYEQYF.

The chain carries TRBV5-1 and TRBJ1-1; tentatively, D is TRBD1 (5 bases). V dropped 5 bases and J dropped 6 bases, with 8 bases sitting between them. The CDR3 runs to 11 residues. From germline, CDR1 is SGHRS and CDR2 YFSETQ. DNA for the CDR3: TGCGCCAGCAGGCAAGGGGCTGAAGCTTTCTTT. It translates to CASRQGAEAFF.